Following are 18 T cell receptor beta chains from one sample sequenced in a study of T-cell reconstitution after alpha-beta-depleted transplantation in children. The authors prepared the TCRbeta library with unique molecular identifiers. TCRdb fed the PCR reads into MiXCR, producing one record per CDR3 protein. The repertoire holds roughly 790,000 distinct CDR3 sequences, with approximately 15% as singletons. Source: PBMCs, mostly from graft donor cells, taken 360 days after TCRalphabeta/CD19-depleted stem cell transplant. These receptors all come from a male patient younger than 18 who had a stem cell transplant for acute lymphoblastic leukemia, so the T cells may come from the graft donor.

This CDR3 is CASSLEGGLNEKLFF. CDR3 in DNA: TGTGCCAGCAGCTTAGAAGGGGGTTTAAATGAAAAACTGTTTTTT. V gene TRBV7-9 combines with J gene TRBJ1-4; D may be TRBD1 (6 bases). Germline lookup yields CDR1 SEHNR and CDR2 FQNEAQ (reference sequence). The CDR3 is 15 amino acids. The V end was cut by 1 base, the J end by 5 bases, with 11 bases between.

J is TRBJ2-1 and V is TRBV19, with D unresolved. The V end was cut by 5 bases, the J end by 1 base, with 12 bases between. The V gene's germline CDR1 is LNHDA and CDR2 SQIVND (reference sequence). The CDR3 has 15 amino acids. CDR3 loop: CASSFLGQSYNEQFF. In DNA form, the CDR3 reads TGTGCCAGTAGTTTCCTTGGGCAGTCCTACAATGAGCAGTTCTTC.

This clonotype has only a few counts. The chain recombines TRBV11-2 with TRBJ2-1; no clear D. In germline, CDR1 is SGHAT, CDR2 FQNNGV. The V end was cut by 5 bases, the J end by 5 bases, with 7 bases between. This CDR3 spans 12 amino acids. The CDR3 loop reads CASSDDHNEQFF. The CDR3 DNA is TGTGCCAGCAGCGACGACCACAATGAGCAGTTCTTC.

The sample holds many counts of this clonotype. DNA for the CDR3: TGTGCCAGCAGCCTTAGCGGGAGGGGAGAGCAGTACTTC. This gives the protein CASSLSGRGEQYF. The chain is built from TRBV7-9 and TRBJ2-7; TRBD2 matches 11 bases. The ends lost 5 bases at V and 7 bases at J; junction bases unmatched: 4. CDR3 length: 13 residues. CDR1 is SEHNR, CDR2 FQNEAQ, per germline (reference sequence).

A few counts support this clonotype. The chain is built from TRBV28 and TRBJ2-7, with D tentatively TRBD2 (6 bases). The CDR3 is 15 residues long. V lost 3 bases and J lost 4, with 16 bases in between. Germline V gives CDR1 MDHEN, CDR2 SYDVKM. The CDR3 is CASSFYRGLQYEQYF. The CDR3 region has the DNA TGTGCCAGCAGTTTTTACCGGGGACTTCAATACGAGCAGTACTTC.

This clonotype was seen ten or more times. The chain combines TRBV7-8 with TRBJ2-1; possible D gene TRBD2, 5 bases. Trimming pared 2 bases from V and 8 bases from J, leaving 16 bases between. Per the germline V gene, CDR1 is SGHVS and CDR2 is FQNEAQ. The CDR3 has 15 residues. CDR3 DNA sequence: TGTGCCAGCAGCTTACGCAGAATAGGAGGCGATGAGCAGTTCTTC. Encoded protein: CASSLRRIGGDEQFF.

This clonotype was counted at least ten times. At one boundary the junction diverges from the germline segment, which might be a read error. The J gene is TRBJ1-1, the V gene TRBV5-1; 7 bases line up with TRBD1. This CDR3 is built from 13 residues. Germline V gene data show CDR1 as SGHRS and CDR2 as YFSETQ. CDR3 bases: TGTGCCAGTAGCTTACAGGGGAGCACTGAAGCTTTCTTT. It specifies CASSLQGSTEAFF.

The table lists this clonotype with a few counts. CDR3: CASSARVGAETQYF. CDR3 DNA: TGTGCCAGCAGTGCCCGGGTGGGGGCAGAGACCCAGTACTTC. This rearrangement joins TRBV6-1 to TRBJ2-5; perhaps TRBD1 as D (6 bases). Germline lookup yields CDR1 MNHNS and CDR2 SASEGT. The CDR3 covers 14 residues. Trimming cost V 4 bases and J 4 bases, with 13 bases left between them.

V usage is TRBV11-3 and J usage is TRBJ2-1, with 8 bases that match TRBD2. The germline V gene encodes CDR1 SGHNT and CDR2 YENEEA. Trimming cost V 2 bases and J 3 bases; bases outside gene matches: 3. The CDR3 spans 15 residues. The CDR3 nucleotides are TGTGCCAGCAGCTTAATGGCGGGAGGCTACAATGAGCAGTTCTTC. Its protein is CASSLMAGGYNEQFF. Variable domain in full (rest from reference TRBV11-3 and TRBJ2-1): EAGVVQSPRYKIIEKKQPVAFWCNPISGHNTLYWYLQNLGQGPELLIRYENEEAVDDSQLPKDRFSAERLKGVDSTLKIQPAELGDSAVYLCASSLMAGGYNEQFFGPGTRLTVL.

This rearrangement joins TRBV20-1 to TRBJ1-1; D is perhaps TRBD1 (5 bases). This CDR3 has 14 amino acids. CDR1 is DFQATT, CDR2 SNEGSKA, per germline (reference sequence). V dropped 5 bases and J dropped 0 bases, with 13 bases sitting between them. CDR3 amino acids: CSAPRVGVNTEAFF. CDR3 coding DNA: TGCAGTGCTCCACGTGTAGGGGTGAACACTGAAGCTTTCTTT.

This clonotype was counted only a few times. This chain links TRBV12-3 or TRBV12-4 with TRBJ2-5; 14 positions agree with TRBD2. This CDR3 spans 15 amino acids. V shed 6 bases and J 8 bases; nucleotides not matched to a gene: 8. The CDR3 DNA follows: TGTGCCAGCAGACCCCGGGGACTAGCGGGAGACACCCAGTACTTC. Protein: CASRPRGLAGDTQYF.

This clonotype has a count of ten or more. The V gene is TRBV12-3 or TRBV12-4, the J gene TRBJ1-3; 7 nucleotides agree with TRBD1. The J segment lost 5 bases and the V segment lost 7 bases, leaving 8 bases of the junction unmatched. This CDR3 is 14 amino acids long. DNA of the CDR3: TGTGCCAGCACCATATTGACAGGGCGAAACACCATATATTTT. The encoded protein is CASTILTGRNTIYF.

The sample holds a few counts of this clonotype. The chain has TRBV2 and TRBJ1-6; weak D call: TRBD1 (6 bases). The CDR3 sequence is 14 residues long. Trimming stripped 6 bases from V and 7 bases from J, with 13 bases between. In germline, CDR1 is SNHLY, CDR2 FYNNEI. The CDR3 coding sequence is TGTGCCAGCAGCTGGACAGTAGGGAATTCACCCCTCCACTTT. Protein product: CASSWTVGNSPLHF.

The rearrangement joins TRBV15 to TRBJ2-2; 10 nucleotides align to TRBD2. The V segment lost 5 bases and the J segment 1 base; nucleotides outside the gene matches: 13. This CDR3 is built from 19 residues. Per the germline V gene, CDR1 is LNHNV and CDR2 is YYDKDF (reference sequence). The CDR3 loop reads CATSGPIGTSVWNTGELFF. In DNA form, the CDR3 reads TGTGCCACCAGCGGCCCCATCGGGACTAGCGTTTGGAACACCGGGGAGCTGTTTTTT.

Ten or more counts support this clonotype. The CDR3 DNA reads as TGTGCCACCAGTCCAATGAACACCGGGGAGCTGTTTTTT. Protein sequence: CATSPMNTGELFF. The V call is TRBV24-1, the J call TRBJ2-2; D is ambiguous. This CDR3 is 13 amino acids long. The germline CDR1 and CDR2 sequences are KGHDR and SFDVKD. V was cut by 6 bases and J by 1 base, with 5 bases left in between.

The table lists this clonotype with a few counts. The chain employs TRBV12-3 or TRBV12-4 and TRBJ2-1, with 12 bases fitting TRBD1. The CDR3 has 15 amino acids. V lost 7 bases to trimming and J lost 6 bases; unmatched junction nucleotides: 7. The CDR3 reads CASKPGQGAVNEQFF. The CDR3 DNA is TGTGCCAGCAAACCGGGACAGGGGGCAGTCAATGAGCAGTTCTTC.

The chain employs TRBV12-3 or TRBV12-4 and TRBJ1-1, with 8 bases matching TRBD1. The CDR3 covers 15 residues. J lost 4 bases, V lost 6 bases, and 10 bases had no gene match. CDR3: CASRTQGAQITEAFF. The CDR3 DNA reads as TGTGCCAGCAGGACCCAGGGGGCGCAAATCACTGAAGCTTTCTTT.

The V call is TRBV5-1, the J call TRBJ2-5, with TRBD1 matching 11 bases. The CDR3 has 16 amino acids. J gave up 3 bases and V 4 bases, and 8 bases lay outside the gene matches. CDR1 and CDR2 (germline): SGHRS, YFSETQ. CDR3 bases: TGCGCCAGCAGCGAGGACAGGGGGCGGCGAAAAGAGACCCAGTACTTC. This translates into CASSEDRGRRKETQYF.